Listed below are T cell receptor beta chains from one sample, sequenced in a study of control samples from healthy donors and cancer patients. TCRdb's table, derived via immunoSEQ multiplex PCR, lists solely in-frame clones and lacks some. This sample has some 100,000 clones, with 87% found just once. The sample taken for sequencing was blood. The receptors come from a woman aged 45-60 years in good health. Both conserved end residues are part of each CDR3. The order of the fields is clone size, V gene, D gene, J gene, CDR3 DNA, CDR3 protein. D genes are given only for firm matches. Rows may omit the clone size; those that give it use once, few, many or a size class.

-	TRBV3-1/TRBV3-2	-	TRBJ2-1	TGTGCCAGCAGCCAAGAGAGCGGAAGCTCCTACAATGAGCAGTTCTTC	CASSQESGSSYNEQFF
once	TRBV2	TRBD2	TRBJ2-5	TGTGCCAGCAGTGAACGGGTCGGGCTAGCGGACATCCAAGAGACCCAGTACTTC	CASSERVGLADIQETQYF
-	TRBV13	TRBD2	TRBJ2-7	TGTGCCAGCATTGCGGGGGGCTCCTACGAGCAGTACTTC	CASIAGGSYEQYF
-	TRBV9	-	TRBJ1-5	TGTGCCAGCAGCAGGTATCCCGGCAGCAATCAGCCCCAGCATTTT	CASSRYPGSNQPQHF
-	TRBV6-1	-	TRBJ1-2	TGTGCCAGCAGTGAAGCAGGAGGTGGCTACACCTTC	CASSEAGGGYTF
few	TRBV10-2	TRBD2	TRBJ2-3	TGCGCCAGCAGTGACCCCGGACTAGCGGGAGGTGATACGCAGTATTTT	CASSDPGLAGGDTQYF
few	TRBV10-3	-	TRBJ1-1	TGTGCCTTTCGTACCGGCTTGTGGACTGAAGCTTTCTTT	CAFRTGLWTEAFF
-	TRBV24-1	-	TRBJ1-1	TGTGCCACCAGTGACACAAACGGAAATGAAGCTTTCTTT	CATSDTNGNEAFF
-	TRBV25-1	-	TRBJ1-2	TGTGCCACCCAGGGTTCGGCCACTAGCTATGGCTACACCTTC	CATQGSATSYGYTF
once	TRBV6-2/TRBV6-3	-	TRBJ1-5	TGTGCCAGCAGTCCGGACCGATATAGCAATCAGCCCCAGCATTTT	CASSPDRYSNQPQHF
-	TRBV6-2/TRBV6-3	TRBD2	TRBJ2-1	TGTGCCAGCAGTCCCAGCGGGACCGGTAATGAGCAGTTCTTC	CASSPSGTGNEQFF
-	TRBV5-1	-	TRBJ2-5	TGCGCCAGCAGCTTCGGGACCCAAGAGACCCAGTACTTC	CASSFGTQETQYF
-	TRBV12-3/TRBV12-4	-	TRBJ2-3	TGTGCCAGCAGTTTTAGCACAGATACGCAGTATTTT	CASSFSTDTQYF
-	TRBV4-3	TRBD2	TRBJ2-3	TGCGCCAGCAGCCAAGCGGGGCTAGCGGGAGCTCCGACAGATACGCAGTATTTT	CASSQAGLAGAPTDTQYF
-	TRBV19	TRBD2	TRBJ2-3	TGTGCCAGTAGTATAGAACTAGCGGGAGGAGCGAGTACGCAGTATTTT	CASSIELAGGASTQYF
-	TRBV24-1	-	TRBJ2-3	TGTGCCACCAGTGATCGGGGGCGGTCGACTGATACGCAGTATTTT	CATSDRGRSTDTQYF
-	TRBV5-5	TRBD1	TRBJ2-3	TGTGCCAGCAGCTTTGAGGGGGCTTTCCCAGATACGCAGTATTTT	CASSFEGAFPDTQYF
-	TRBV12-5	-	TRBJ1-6	TGTGCTAGTGGTTTGGAGAATTCACCCCTCCACTTT	CASGLENSPLHF
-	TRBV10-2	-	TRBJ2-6	TGCGCCAGCAGTGAGGTTGAGCGTGGGGCCAACGTCCTGACTTTC	CASSEVERGANVLTF
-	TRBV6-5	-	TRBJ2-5	TGTGCCAGCAGTTACTCAGGAGGAAAGGAGACCCAGTACTTC	CASSYSGGKETQYF
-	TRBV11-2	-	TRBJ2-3	TGTGCCAGCAGCTTAATGGCCAATGTAGGTACGCAGTATTTT	CASSLMANVGTQYF
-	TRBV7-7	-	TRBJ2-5	TGTGCCAGCAGCAGAGGCGGGGTTCTACAAGAGACCCAGTACTTC	CASSRGGVLQETQYF
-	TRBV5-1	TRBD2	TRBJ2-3	TGCGCCAGCAGCCACAGCCAGCGGGGGGTAAAAGATACGCAGTATTTT	CASSHSQRGVKDTQYF
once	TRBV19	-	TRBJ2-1	TGTGCCAGTAGTATCTCCATCCGTACCAGGGTCAATGAGCAGTTCTTC	CASSISIRTRVNEQFF
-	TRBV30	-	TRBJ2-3	TGTGCCTGGAGTGTACCCTTAACAGATACGCAGTATTTT	CAWSVPLTDTQYF
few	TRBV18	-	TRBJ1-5	TGTGCCAGCTCACCGGCAGACAATCAGCCCCAGCATTTT	CASSPADNQPQHF